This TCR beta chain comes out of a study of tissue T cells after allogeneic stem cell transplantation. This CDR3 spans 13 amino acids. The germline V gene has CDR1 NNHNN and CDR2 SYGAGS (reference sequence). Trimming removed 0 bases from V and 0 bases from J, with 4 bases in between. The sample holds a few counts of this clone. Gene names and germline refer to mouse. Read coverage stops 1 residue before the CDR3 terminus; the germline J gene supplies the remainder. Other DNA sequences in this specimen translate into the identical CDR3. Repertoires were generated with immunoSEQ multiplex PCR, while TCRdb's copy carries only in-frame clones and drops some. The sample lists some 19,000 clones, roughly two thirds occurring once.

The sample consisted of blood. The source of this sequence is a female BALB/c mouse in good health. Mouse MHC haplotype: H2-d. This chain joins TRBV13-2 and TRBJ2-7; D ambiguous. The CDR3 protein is CASGDAGSYEQYF. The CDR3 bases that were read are TGTGCCAGCGGTGATGCAGGCTCCTATGAACAGTAC.